One and the same sample provided the 18 T cell receptor beta chains below, sequenced in a study of a mutant IDH1 vaccine in newly diagnosed glioma. Time point: week 47, end of study. It was 300 ug of mutant IDH1 20-mer peptide that made up each vaccine dose, given with topical imiquimod. Sequenced by immunoSEQ multiplex PCR; TCRdb stores in-frame clones only, minus some. The sample has fewer than 95,000 clones, 81% seen once. Antigens of these TCRs are unknown. Here the sequenced sample was PBMCs, taken from a glioma patient whose treatment included an IDH1 peptide vaccine. The source of these receptors is a man aged 35-49 years with glioma.

The chain has TRBV7-2 and TRBJ1-2; 7 positions match TRBD1. CDR3 size: 13 residues. The germline V gene has CDR1 SGHTA and CDR2 FQGNSA. V dropped 5 bases and J dropped 8; count of bases not matched to a gene: 8. The CDR3 loop reads CASSPDRVRGYTF. The CDR3 nucleotides are TGTGCCAGCAGCCCTGACAGGGTTCGGGGCTACACCTTC.

This chain joins TRBV6-1 and TRBJ2-5, with 9 nucleotides matching TRBD2. Near its end, the DNA agrees better with TRBJ2-7, so the J call may be wrong. This CDR3 has 15 residues. Germline V gene sequence: CDR1 MNHNS, CDR2 SASEGT. The CDR3 DNA sequence: TGTGCCAGCACCCCCATTGCGGGAGGGTGGGACGAGCAGTACTTC. Residues: CASTPIAGGWDEQYF.

The gene calls are TRBV10-2 and TRBJ2-1, with D unclear. The CDR3 runs to 16 residues. Germline-derived CDR1 and CDR2 are WSHSY and SAAADI. V lost 2 bases, J lost 0 bases, and 11 bases lay in between. CDR3 bases: TGCGCCAGCAGTGAGAGGGTGTTGAGCTCCTACAATGAGCAGTTCTTC. Translating gives CASSERVLSSYNEQFF.

This chain connects TRBV9 to TRBJ2-7, with D hard to call. CDR1 and CDR2 from the germline V gene are SGDLS and YYNGEE. The V gene lost 4 bases and the J gene lost 5 bases, with 16 bases spanning the gap. The CDR3 has 14 residues. This CDR3 is CASSTKVKDHEQYF. The DNA for the CDR3 is TGTGCCAGCAGCACGAAGGTCAAGGACCACGAGCAGTACTTC.

The rearrangement uses TRBV5-4 and TRBJ2-1; a weak D match, TRBD2 (6 bases). Between the trimmed V and J ends, which lost 5 bases and 5 bases, there was a span of 20 bases. The CDR3 length is 16 residues. Germline V CDR1 and CDR2: SGHNT, YYREEE (reference sequence). The CDR3 bases are TGTGCCAGCAGTTTGCTCGACGGCGGGGTAAACAATGAGCAGTTCTTC. Translation: CASSLLDGGVNNEQFF.

This clone came up many times. This sequence joins TRBV6-5 and TRBJ1-4, with D perhaps matching TRBD1 (6 bases). V was trimmed by 6 bases and J by 7 bases, leaving 15 bases between them. Germline CDR1 MNHEY, CDR2 SVGAGI. CDR3 length: 14 residues. The CDR3 reads CASSQTQGGEKLFF. For the CDR3, the DNA is TGTGCCAGCAGCCAAACACAGGGAGGTGAAAAACTGTTTTTT.

This chain uses TRBV18 with TRBJ2-3; D gene ambiguous. V was cut by 7 bases and J by 0 bases, with 2 bases left in between. Germline V lookup: CDR1 KGHSH, CDR2 LQKENI. The CDR3 is made up of 11 amino acids. CDR3 sequence reads: CASLSTDTQYF. CDR3 DNA: TGTGCCAGCTTAAGCACAGATACGCAGTATTTT.

The genes are TRBV1 and TRBJ2-5; TRBD2, the table's D call, was not compared with the DNA. TRBV1 is a pseudogene. CDR3 length: 14 residues. CDR3 loop: CTGRTSGREETQYF. The CDR3, as DNA: TGCACCGGCCGGACTAGCGGGAGGGAAGAGACCCAGTACTTC.

This clone has just one count. CDR3 coding DNA: TGCGCCAGCTGCCCGGACAGAGGGAGGCAAGAGACCCAGTACTTC. Translated, it gives CASCPDRGRQETQYF. V gene TRBV10-2 combines with J gene TRBJ2-5; D might be TRBD1 or TRBD2, each matching 6 bases. Germline V CDR1 and CDR2: WSHSY, SAAADI. The CDR3 has 15 residues. Trimming shortened V by 8 bases and J by 2 bases, and 18 bases separated the two germline ends.

The chain employs TRBV21-1 and TRBJ1-1; no check of the table's D call, TRBD1, against the DNA was made. TRBV21-1 is a pseudogene. The CDR3 spans 18 residues. The CDR3 bases are TGTGCCAGCAGCCTAAGGACAGGGGCCACCCCGATGAACACTGAAGCTTTCTTT. Translation gives CASSLRTGATPMNTEAFF.

This clone appeared a single time. This rearrangement joins TRBV7-2 to TRBJ1-4, with D possibly TRBD1 on 6 matching bases. CDR1 is SGHTA and CDR2 is FQGNSA in the germline V gene. Trimming removed 5 bases at V and 7 bases at J, with 14 bases between. This CDR3 spans 14 amino acids. CDR3: CASSGRGRSEKLFF. CDR3 sequence (DNA): TGTGCCAGCAGCGGAAGGGGGAGGAGTGAAAAACTGTTTTTT. Full variable domain (remainder filled in from reference TRBV7-2 and TRBJ1-4): GAGVSQSPSNKVTEKGKDVELRCDPISGHTALYWYRQSLGQGLEFLIYFQGNSAPDKSGLPSDRFSAERTGGSVSTLTIQRTQQEDSAVYLCASSGRGRSEKLFFGSGTQLSVL.

This chain links TRBV14 with TRBJ1-2; no definite D call. V lost 2 bases, J lost 12 bases, and 16 bases lay in between. Germline loops: CDR1 SGHDN, CDR2 FVKESK. The CDR3 is 13 residues long. The CDR3 DNA reads as TGTGCCAGCAGCCAATATCTTACCAGGATTGACACCTTC. Its protein is CASSQYLTRIDTF.

This clone occurred a few times. This chain connects TRBV30 to TRBJ1-4, with D maybe TRBD1 (6 bases). From germline, CDR1 is GTSNPN and CDR2 SVGIG (reference sequence). The V and J ends lost 7 bases and 10 bases respectively, with 19 bases between them. The CDR3 length is 13 residues. This CDR3 reads CAFLGTPQGKLFF. The CDR3 bases are TGTGCCTTCTTGGGGACACCACAGGGAAAACTGTTTTTT.

The chain recombines TRBV11-2 with TRBJ1-6; no reliable D call. The V end was cut by 5 bases, the J end by 7 bases, with 9 bases between. From germline, CDR1 is SGHAT and CDR2 FQNNGV. This CDR3 region has 13 residues. For the CDR3, the DNA is TGTGCCAGCAGCCACTCTCCCAATTCACCCCTCCACTTT. It encodes CASSHSPNSPLHF.

The chain recombines TRBV7-6 with TRBJ1-4; 9 bases line up with TRBD1. The V gene end was trimmed by 7 bases and the J gene end by 8 bases; junction bases not matched to a gene: 8. The CDR3 has 14 amino acids. The germline gives CDR1 SGHVS, CDR2 FNYEAQ. The CDR3 here is CASTVGTGREKLFF. The DNA for the CDR3 is TGTGCCAGCACGGTGGGGACAGGGCGAGAAAAACTGTTTTTT. Together with reference TRBV7-6 and TRBJ1-4, the CDR3 gives the full variable domain: GAGVSQSPRYKVTKRGQDVALRCDPISGHVSLYWYRQALGQGPEFLTYFNYEAQQDKSGLPNDRFSAERPEGSISTLTIQRTEQRDSAMYRCASTVGTGREKLFFGSGTQLSVL.

This chain links TRBV6-6 with TRBJ2-7; D not certain. The CDR3 loop spans 11 amino acids. Trimming took 5 bases from V and 4 from J, leaving 6 bases between them. Per germline, CDR1 MNHNY and CDR2 SVGAGI (reference sequence). CDR3 in DNA: TGTGCCAGCAGTCAGCTTTACGAGCAGTACTTC. Protein product: CASSQLYEQYF.

The V gene is TRBV11-2, the J gene TRBJ2-7, with TRBD1 matching 8 bases. CDR3 length: 15 residues. V was clipped by 2 bases and J by 0 bases; unmatched bases: 3. Germline V CDR1 and CDR2: SGHAT, FQNNGV. CDR3 region: CASSLWTGNSYEQYF. The CDR3 nucleotides read TGTGCCAGCAGCTTATGGACAGGGAACTCCTACGAGCAGTACTTC.

This clone was recorded once. This chain connects TRBV4-1 to TRBJ2-3; the D is unclear. The length of the CDR3 is 13 residues. Trimming stripped 1 base from V and 2 bases from J, with 4 bases between. The germline V gene has CDR1 MGHRA and CDR2 YSYEKL. The CDR3 loop reads CASSQGLTDTQYF. CDR3 sequence (DNA): TGCGCCAGCAGCCAAGGACTCACAGATACGCAGTATTTT.